Following are 2 T cell receptor beta chains from one sample sequenced in a study of T cells during gluten challenge in celiac disease. Lineage-negative, tetramer-binding CD3+ CD4+ cells lacking CD45RA and CD62L but expressing integrin beta7 were gated. Three nested PCRs with multiplexed primers covering all TRA and TRB V genes amplified paired chains. TCRdb passed the single-cell sequencing reads through MiXCR, listing each CDR3 protein once. Among roughly 300 distinct CDR3 sequences listed, under 35% were seen once. The source was gluten-specific CD4+ T cells sorted from blood using tetramers, collected at baseline or on day 6, 14 or 28 of gluten challenge (not recorded which). Receptors were obtained from a male donor with celiac disease.

The rearrangement joins TRBV29-1 to TRBJ1-1, with 9 bases aligning to TRBD1. CDR3 size: 13 residues. Germline V lookup: CDR1 SQVTM, CDR2 ANQGSEA. V was clipped by 4 bases and J by 4 bases; unmatched bases: 4. The CDR3 loop is CSVGLTGGTEAFF. CDR3 DNA sequence: TGCAGCGTTGGCTTGACAGGGGGCACTGAAGCTTTCTTT.

This chain uses TRBV20-1 with TRBJ1-5, with a tentative D call TRBD1 (6 bases). V was clipped by 6 bases and J by 5 bases, with 14 bases between them. The germline V gene has CDR1 DFQATT and CDR2 SNEGSKA (reference sequence). The length of the CDR3 is 13 residues. CDR3 in amino acids: CSARRQVDQPQHF. Here the CDR3 DNA reads TGCAGTGCCAGGCGACAGGTTGATCAGCCCCAGCATTTT.